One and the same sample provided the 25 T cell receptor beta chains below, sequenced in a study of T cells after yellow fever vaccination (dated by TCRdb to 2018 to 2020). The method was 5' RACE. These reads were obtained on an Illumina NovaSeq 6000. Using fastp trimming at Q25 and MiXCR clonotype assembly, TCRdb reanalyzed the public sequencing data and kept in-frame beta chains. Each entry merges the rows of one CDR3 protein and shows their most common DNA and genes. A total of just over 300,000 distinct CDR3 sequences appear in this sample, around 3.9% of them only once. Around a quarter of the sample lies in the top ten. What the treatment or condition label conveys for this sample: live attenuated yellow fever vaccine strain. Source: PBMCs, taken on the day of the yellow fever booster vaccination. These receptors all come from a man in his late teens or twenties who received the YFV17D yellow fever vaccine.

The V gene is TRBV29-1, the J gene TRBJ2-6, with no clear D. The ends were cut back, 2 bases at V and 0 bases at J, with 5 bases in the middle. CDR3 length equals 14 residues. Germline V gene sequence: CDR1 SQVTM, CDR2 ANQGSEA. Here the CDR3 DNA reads TGCAGCGTTGAACCCGGCTCTGGGGCCAACGTCCTGACTTTC. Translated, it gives CSVEPGSGANVLTF.

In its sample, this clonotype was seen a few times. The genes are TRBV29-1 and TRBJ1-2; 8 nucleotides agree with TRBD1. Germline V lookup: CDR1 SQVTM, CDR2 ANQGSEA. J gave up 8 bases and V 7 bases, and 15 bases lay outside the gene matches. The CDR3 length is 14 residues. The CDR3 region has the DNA TGCAGCGCGCAGAAGTCAGGGGGCAGAGTGGGCTACACCTTC. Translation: CSAQKSGGRVGYTF. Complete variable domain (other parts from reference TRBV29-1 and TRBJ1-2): SAVISQKPSRDICQRGTSLTIQCQVDSQVTMMFWYRQQPGQSLTLIATANQGSEATYESGFVIDKFPISRPNLTFSTLTVSNMSPEDSSIYLCSAQKSGGRVGYTFGSGTRLTVV.

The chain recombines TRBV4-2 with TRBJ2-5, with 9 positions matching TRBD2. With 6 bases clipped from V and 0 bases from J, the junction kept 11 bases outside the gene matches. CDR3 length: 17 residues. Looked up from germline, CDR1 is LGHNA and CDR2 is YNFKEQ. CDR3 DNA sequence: TGTGCCAGCAGACGCAGTCGGGCTAGCGGGGACCAAGAGACCCAGTACTTC. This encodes CASRRSRASGDQETQYF.

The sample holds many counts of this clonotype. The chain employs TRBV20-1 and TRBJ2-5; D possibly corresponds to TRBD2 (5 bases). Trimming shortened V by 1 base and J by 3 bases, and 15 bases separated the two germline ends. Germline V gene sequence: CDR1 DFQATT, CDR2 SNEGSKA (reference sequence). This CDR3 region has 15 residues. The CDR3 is CSARGSRGREETQYF. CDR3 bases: TGCAGTGCTAGAGGCTCTCGGGGAAGAGAAGAGACCCAGTACTTC.

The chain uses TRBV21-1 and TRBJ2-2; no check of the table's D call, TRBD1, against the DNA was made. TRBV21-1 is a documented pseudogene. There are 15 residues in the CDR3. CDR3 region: CASREGQGNTGELFF. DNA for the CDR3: TGTGCCAGCAGAGAGGGACAAGGGAACACCGGGGAGCTGTTTTTT.

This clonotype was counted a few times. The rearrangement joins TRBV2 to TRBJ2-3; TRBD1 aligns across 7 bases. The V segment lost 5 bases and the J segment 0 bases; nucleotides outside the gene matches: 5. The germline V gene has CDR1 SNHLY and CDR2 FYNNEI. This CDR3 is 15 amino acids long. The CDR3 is CASSNRDSSTDTQYF. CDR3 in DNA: TGTGCCAGCAGTAACCGGGACAGTAGCACAGATACGCAGTATTTT. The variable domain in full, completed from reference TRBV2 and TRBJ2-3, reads EPEVTQTPSHQVTQMGQEVILRCVPISNHLYFYWYRQILGQKVEFLVSFYNNEISEKSEIFDDQFSVERPDGSNFTLKIRSTKLEDSAMYFCASSNRDSSTDTQYFGPGTRLTVL.

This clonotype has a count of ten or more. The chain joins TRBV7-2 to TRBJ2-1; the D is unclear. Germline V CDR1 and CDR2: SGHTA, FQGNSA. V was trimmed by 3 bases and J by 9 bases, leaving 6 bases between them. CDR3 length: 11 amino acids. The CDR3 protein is CASSFMSEQFF. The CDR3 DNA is TGTGCCAGCAGCTTTATGAGTGAGCAGTTCTTC.

Here the CDR3 DNA reads TGTGCCAGCAAAGGGAGGGGGGCCGGCCGGTCCTACGAGCAGTACTTC. Protein product: CASKGRGAGRSYEQYF. The chain recombines TRBV21-1 with TRBJ2-7; the table's TRBD2 call for D was not verified on the DNA. TRBV21-1 is assigned pseudogene status. The CDR3 is 16 amino acids.

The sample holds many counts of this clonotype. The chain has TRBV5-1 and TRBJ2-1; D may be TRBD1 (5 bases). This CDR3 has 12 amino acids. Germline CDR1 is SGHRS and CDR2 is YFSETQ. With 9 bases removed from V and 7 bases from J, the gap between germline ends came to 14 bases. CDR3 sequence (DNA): TGCGCCACCTCCTTCCAGGGAAATGAGCAGTTCTTC. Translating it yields CATSFQGNEQFF.

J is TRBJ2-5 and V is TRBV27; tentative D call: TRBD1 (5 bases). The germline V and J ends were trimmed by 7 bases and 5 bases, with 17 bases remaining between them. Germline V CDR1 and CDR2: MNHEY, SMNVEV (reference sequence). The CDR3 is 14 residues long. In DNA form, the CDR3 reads TGTGCCAGCAAAATGGAAGCAGGGCTGGAGACCCAGTACTTC. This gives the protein CASKMEAGLETQYF.

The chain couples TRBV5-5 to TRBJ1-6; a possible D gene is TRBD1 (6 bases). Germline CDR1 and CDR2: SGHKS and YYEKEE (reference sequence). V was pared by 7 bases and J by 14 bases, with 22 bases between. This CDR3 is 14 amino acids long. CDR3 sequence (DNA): TGTGCCAGCTTTGCTCCAGCAGGGGAGCAATCCCTCCACTTT. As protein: CASFAPAGEQSLHF.

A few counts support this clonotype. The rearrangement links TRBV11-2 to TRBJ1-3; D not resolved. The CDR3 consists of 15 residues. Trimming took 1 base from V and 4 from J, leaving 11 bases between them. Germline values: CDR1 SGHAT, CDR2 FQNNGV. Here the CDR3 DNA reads TGTGCCAGCAGCTTAGTTTCGACATTCGGAAACACCATATATTTT. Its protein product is CASSLVSTFGNTIYF.

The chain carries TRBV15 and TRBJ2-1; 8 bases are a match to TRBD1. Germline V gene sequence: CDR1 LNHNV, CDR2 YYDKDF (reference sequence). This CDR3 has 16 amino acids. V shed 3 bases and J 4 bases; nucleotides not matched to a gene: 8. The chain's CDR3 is CATSRRETGAYNEQFF. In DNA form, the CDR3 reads TGTGCCACCAGCAGGAGGGAGACAGGGGCATACAATGAGCAGTTCTTC.

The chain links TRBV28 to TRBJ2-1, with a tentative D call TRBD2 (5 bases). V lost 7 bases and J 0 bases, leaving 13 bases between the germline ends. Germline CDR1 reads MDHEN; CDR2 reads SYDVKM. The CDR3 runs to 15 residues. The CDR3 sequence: CASKDFTRSYNEQFF. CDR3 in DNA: TGTGCCAGCAAGGACTTCACACGCTCCTACAATGAGCAGTTCTTC.

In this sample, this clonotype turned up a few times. In DNA form, the CDR3 reads TGTGCCAGCAGTTATTTGGGACAGGGCGGAAAACTGTTTTTT. Translating gives CASSYLGQGGKLFF. The genes are TRBV6-5 and TRBJ1-4; TRBD1 matches 9 bases. V was clipped by 3 bases and J by 10 bases; unmatched bases: 6. Germline V gives CDR1 MNHEY, CDR2 SVGAGI. The length of the CDR3 is 14 residues.

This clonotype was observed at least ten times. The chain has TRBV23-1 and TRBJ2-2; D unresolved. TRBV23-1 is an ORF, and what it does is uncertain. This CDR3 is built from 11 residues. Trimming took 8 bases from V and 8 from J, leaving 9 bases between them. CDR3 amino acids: CASHDGGELFF. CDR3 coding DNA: TGCGCCAGCCACGACGGGGGGGAGCTGTTTTTT.

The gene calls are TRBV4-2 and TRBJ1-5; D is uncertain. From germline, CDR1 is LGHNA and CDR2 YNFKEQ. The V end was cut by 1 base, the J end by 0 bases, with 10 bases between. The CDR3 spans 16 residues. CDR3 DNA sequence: TGTGCCAGCAGCCAAGTGCCCGGGGTTAGCAATCAGCCCCAGCATTTT. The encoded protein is CASSQVPGVSNQPQHF.

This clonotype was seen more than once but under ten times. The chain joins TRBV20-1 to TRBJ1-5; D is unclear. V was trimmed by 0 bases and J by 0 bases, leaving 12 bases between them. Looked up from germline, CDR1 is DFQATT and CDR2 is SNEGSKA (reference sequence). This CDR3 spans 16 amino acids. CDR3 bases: TGCAGTGCTAGAGATCTCCGCAGAAATAGCAATCAGCCCCAGCATTTT. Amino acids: CSARDLRRNSNQPQHF.

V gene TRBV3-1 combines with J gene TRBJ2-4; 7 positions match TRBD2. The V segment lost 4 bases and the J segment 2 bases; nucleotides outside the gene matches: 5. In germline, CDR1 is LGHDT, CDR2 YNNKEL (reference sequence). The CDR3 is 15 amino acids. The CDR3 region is CASSLRGDPKNIQYF. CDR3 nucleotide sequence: TGTGCCAGCAGCCTCCGGGGGGATCCCAAAAACATTCAGTACTTC.

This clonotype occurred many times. CDR3 residues: CASSFPGDRGMNEQFF. For the CDR3, the DNA is TGTGCCAGCAGCTTCCCCGGGGACAGGGGGATGAATGAGCAGTTCTTC. The J gene is TRBJ2-1, the V gene TRBV7-3; 11 nucleotides line up with TRBD1. The germline V gene encodes CDR1 SGHTA and CDR2 FQGTGA. CDR3 size: 16 residues. With 3 bases clipped from V and 7 bases from J, the junction kept 8 bases outside the gene matches.

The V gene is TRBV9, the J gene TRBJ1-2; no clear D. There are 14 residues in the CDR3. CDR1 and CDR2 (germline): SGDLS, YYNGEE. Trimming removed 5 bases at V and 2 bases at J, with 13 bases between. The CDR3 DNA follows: TGTGCCAGCAGTCCCACCCCAGGAAACTATGGCTACACCTTC. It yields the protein CASSPTPGNYGYTF.

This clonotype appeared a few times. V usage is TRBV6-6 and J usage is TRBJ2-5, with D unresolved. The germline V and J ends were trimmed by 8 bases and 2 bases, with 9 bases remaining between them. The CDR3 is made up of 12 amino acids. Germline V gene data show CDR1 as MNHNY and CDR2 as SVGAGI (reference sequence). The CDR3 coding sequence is TGTGCCAGCGCTAATATTCAAGAGACCCAGTACTTC. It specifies CASANIQETQYF.

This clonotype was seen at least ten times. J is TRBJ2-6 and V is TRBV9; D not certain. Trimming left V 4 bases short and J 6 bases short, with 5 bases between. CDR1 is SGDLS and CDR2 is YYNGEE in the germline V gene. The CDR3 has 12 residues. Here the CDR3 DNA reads TGTGCCAGCAGCCTCCAGGCCAACGTCCTGACTTTC. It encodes CASSLQANVLTF.

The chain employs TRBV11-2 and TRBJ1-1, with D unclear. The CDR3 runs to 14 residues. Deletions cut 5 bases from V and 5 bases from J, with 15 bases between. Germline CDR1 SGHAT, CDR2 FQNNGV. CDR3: CASSPRVAGTEAFF. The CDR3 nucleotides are TGTGCCAGCAGCCCCCGGGTGGCGGGTACTGAAGCTTTCTTT.

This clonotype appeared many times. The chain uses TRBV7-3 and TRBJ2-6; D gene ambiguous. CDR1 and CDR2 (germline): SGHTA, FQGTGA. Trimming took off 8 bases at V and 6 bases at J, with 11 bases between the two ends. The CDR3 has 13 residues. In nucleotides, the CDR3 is TGTGCCAGCGGCCTTAGTGAGGCCAACGTCCTGACTTTC. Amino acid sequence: CASGLSEANVLTF.